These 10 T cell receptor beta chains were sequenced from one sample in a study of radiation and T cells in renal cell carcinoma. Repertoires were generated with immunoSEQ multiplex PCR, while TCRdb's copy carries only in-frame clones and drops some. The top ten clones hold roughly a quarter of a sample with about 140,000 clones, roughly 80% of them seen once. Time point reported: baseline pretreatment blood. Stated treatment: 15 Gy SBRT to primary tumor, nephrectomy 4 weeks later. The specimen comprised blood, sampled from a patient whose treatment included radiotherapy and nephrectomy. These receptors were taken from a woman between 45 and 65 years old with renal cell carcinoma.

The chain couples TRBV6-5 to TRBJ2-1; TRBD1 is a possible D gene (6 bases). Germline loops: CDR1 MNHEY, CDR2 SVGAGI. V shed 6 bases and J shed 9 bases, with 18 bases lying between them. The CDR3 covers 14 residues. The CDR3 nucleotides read TGTGCCAGCAGCTTATTGGGAACCAGGGGTGAGCAGTTCTTC. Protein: CASSLLGTRGEQFF.

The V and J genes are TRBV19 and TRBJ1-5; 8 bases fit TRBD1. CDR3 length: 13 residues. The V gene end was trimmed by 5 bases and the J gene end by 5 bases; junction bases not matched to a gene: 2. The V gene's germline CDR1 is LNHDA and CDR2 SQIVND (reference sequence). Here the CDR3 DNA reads TGTGCCAGTAGTGCAGGGGGCGATCAGCCCCAGCATTTT. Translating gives CASSAGGDQPQHF.

CDR3 protein: CASSIDRVTGNTIYF. The DNA for the CDR3 is TGTGCCAGCAGCATTGACAGGGTCACTGGAAACACCATATATTTT. The J gene is TRBJ1-3, the V gene TRBV6-1; the match to TRBD1 covers 7 bases. The V and J ends lost 6 bases and 2 bases, in that order; junction bases with no gene match: 7. The CDR3 is 15 residues long. Per germline, CDR1 MNHNS and CDR2 SASEGT.

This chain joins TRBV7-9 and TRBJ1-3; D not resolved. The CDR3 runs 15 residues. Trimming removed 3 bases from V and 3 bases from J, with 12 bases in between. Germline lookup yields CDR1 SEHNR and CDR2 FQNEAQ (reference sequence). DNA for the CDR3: TGTGCCAGCAGCTTGGCCGGTATAGGTGGAAACACCATATATTTT. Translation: CASSLAGIGGNTIYF. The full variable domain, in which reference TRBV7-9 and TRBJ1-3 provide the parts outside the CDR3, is DTGVSQNPRHKITKRGQNVTFRCDPISEHNRLYWYRQTLGQGPEFLTYFQNEAQLEKSRLLSDRFSAERPKGSFSTLEIQRTEQGDSAMYLCASSLAGIGGNTIYFGEGSWLTVV.

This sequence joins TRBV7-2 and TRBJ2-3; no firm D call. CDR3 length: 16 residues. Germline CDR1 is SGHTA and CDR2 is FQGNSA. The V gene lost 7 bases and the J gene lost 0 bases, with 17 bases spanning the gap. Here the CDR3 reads CASTFSGFGSTDTQYF. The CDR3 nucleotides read TGTGCCAGCACCTTCAGTGGTTTCGGCAGCACAGATACGCAGTATTTT.

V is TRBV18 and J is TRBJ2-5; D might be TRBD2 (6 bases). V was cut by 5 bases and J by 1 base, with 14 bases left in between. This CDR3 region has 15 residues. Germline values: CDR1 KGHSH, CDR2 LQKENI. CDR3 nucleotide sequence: TGTGCCAGCTCAAGATTGGACTACCCCCAAGAGACCCAGTACTTC. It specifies CASSRLDYPQETQYF.

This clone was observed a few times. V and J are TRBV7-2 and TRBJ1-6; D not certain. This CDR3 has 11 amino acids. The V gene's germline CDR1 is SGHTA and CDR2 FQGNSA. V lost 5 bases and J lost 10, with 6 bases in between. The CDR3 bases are TGTGCCAGCAGCACGGCATCACCCCTCCACTTT. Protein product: CASSTASPLHF.

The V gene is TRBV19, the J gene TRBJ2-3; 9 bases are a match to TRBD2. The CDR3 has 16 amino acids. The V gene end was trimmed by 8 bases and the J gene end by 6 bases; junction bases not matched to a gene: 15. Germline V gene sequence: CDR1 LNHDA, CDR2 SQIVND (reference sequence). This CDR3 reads CASAELAGGPGDTQYF. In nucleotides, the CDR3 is TGTGCCAGTGCGGAACTGGCGGGAGGGCCTGGGGATACGCAGTATTTT.

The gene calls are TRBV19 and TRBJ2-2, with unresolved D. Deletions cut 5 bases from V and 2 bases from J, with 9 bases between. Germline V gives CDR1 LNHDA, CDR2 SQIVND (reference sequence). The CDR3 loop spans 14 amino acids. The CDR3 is CASSRPGNTGELFF. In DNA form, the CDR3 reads TGTGCCAGTAGTCGGCCAGGCAACACCGGGGAGCTGTTTTTT.

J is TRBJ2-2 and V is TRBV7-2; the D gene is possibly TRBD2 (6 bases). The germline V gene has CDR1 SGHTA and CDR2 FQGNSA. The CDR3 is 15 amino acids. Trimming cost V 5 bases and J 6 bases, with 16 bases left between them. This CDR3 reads CASSRQGPGAGELFF. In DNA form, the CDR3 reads TGTGCCAGCAGCCGGCAGGGACCGGGGGCCGGGGAGCTGTTTTTT.